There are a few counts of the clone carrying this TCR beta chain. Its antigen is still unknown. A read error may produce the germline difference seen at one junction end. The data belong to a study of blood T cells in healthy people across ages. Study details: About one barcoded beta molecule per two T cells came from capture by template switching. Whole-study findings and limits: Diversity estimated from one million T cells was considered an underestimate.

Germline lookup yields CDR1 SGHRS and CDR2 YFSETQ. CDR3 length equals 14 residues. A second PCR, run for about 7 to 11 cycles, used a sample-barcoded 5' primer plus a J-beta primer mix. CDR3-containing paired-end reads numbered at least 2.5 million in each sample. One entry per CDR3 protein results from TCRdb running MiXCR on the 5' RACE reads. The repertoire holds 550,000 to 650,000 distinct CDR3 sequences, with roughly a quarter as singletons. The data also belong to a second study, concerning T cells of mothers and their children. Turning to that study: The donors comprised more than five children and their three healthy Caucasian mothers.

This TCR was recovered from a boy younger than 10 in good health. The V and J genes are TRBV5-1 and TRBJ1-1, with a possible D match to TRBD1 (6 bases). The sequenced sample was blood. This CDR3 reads CASTLGDRHTEAFF. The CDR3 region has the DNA TGCGCCAGCACCTTGGGAGACAGGCACACTGAAGCTTTCTTT.